This entry is about one T cell receptor (beta chain). Its antigen is not known. These data are taken from a study of PD-1 blockade in classical Hodgkin lymphoma. The study, taken as a whole, reports: Significantly greater TCR diversity emerged by C4D1 in CD4+ cells but not CD8+ cells. Why repertoires differed is undefined; disease activity or prior therapy possibly contributed. Relative to healthy donors, newly diagnosed patients reportedly had lower baseline TCR diversity, which was reported as lower still in relapsed/refractory patients.

The CDR3 covers 14 residues. With 3 bases clipped from V and 3 bases from J, the junction kept 5 bases outside the gene matches. Germline values: CDR1 SQVTM, CDR2 ANQGSEA. Data came from immunoSEQ multiplex PCR; TCRdb stores just in-frame clones and leaves some out. Of some 110,000 clones in the sample, roughly 87% are singletons; the top ten hold under 20%. The sample's time point: cycle 4 day 1 (C4D1), after 6 weeks of nivolumab. Every patient experienced relapse after autologous stem cell transplantation, and brentuximab vedotin exposure varied. Patients had relapsed/refractory classical Hodgkin lymphoma with complete response, partial response or progressive disease as best response.

The receptor was isolated from a human donor with classical Hodgkin lymphoma. The sample was peripheral blood mononuclear cells (PBMCs), taken before the fourth cycle of nivolumab. V gene TRBV29-1 combines with J gene TRBJ2-1; 7 bases align to TRBD2. DNA for the CDR3: TGCAGCGTTGAGGCGGGAGAGGGCTACAATGAGCAGTTCTTC. Its translation is CSVEAGEGYNEQFF.